These T cell receptor beta chains were read from a single sample in a study of T-cell reconstitution after alpha-beta-depleted transplantation in children. TCRdb re-derived calls from the PCR reads in MiXCR, one entry per CDR3 protein. The top ten hold 2.5% to 3.5% of the sample, which has a few hundred thousand distinct CDR3 sequences, about 17% seen once. The sequencing here drew on PBMCs from the stem cell graft donor, taken from the stem cell graft. These TCRs come from a human donor who donated a stem cell graft to a child with acute lymphoblastic leukemia. CDR3s include the opening cysteine and the closing phenylalanine or tryptophan.

j_gene: TRBJ2-1; len: 15; v_gene: TRBV7-8; CDR3aa: CASSFASGTGNEQFF
j_gene: TRBJ2-2; len: 11; v_gene: TRBV7-9; CDR3aa: CASQGTGGLFF
j_gene: TRBJ2-5; len: 12; v_gene: TRBV20-1; CDR3aa: CSAGTSQETQYF
j_gene: TRBJ2-7; len: 15; v_gene: TRBV4-1; CDR3aa: CASSQVYPSSYEQYF
j_gene: TRBJ2-1; len: 16; v_gene: TRBV7-9; CDR3aa: CASSLARGGSYNEQFF
j_gene: TRBJ1-5; len: 14; v_gene: TRBV12-3/TRBV12-4; CDR3aa: CASRSGQGNQPQHF
j_gene: TRBJ2-1; len: 14; v_gene: TRBV20-1; CDR3aa: CSAARDSSYNEQFF
j_gene: TRBJ1-5; len: 15; v_gene: TRBV6-1; CDR3aa: CASSAQGTGYQPQHF
j_gene: TRBJ1-1; len: 15; v_gene: TRBV20-1; CDR3aa: CSVPGQGAMNTEAFF
j_gene: TRBJ2-7; len: 15; v_gene: TRBV18; CDR3aa: CASSPMGIAGIEQYF
j_gene: TRBJ1-2; len: 14; v_gene: TRBV5-1; CDR3aa: CASSWTGDVGGYTF
j_gene: TRBJ2-3; len: 16; v_gene: TRBV6-2/TRBV6-3; CDR3aa: CASLSRGIPSTDTQYF
j_gene: TRBJ2-1; len: 14; v_gene: TRBV7-2; CDR3aa: CASSPPQDHNEQFF
j_gene: TRBJ2-4; len: 16; v_gene: TRBV6-5; CDR3aa: CASRAGTSGRGNIQYF
j_gene: TRBJ1-5; len: 15; v_gene: TRBV20-1; CDR3aa: CSARGGQGRNQPQHF
j_gene: TRBJ1-6; len: 15; v_gene: TRBV18; CDR3aa: CASSRTGTLQIPNHF
j_gene: TRBJ2-1; len: 13; v_gene: TRBV6-5; CDR3aa: CASSYSREGPQFF
j_gene: TRBJ2-7; len: 14; v_gene: TRBV6-1; CDR3aa: CASSEGGNSYEQYF
j_gene: TRBJ1-1; len: 14; v_gene: TRBV27; CDR3aa: CASSLQGLKTEAFF
j_gene: TRBJ1-1; len: 18; v_gene: TRBV29-1; CDR3aa: CSVCWGAQIISGNTEAFF
j_gene: TRBJ1-2; len: 13; v_gene: TRBV2; CDR3aa: CASKGGSIYGYTF
j_gene: TRBJ2-7; len: 15; v_gene: TRBV9; CDR3aa: CASSGGIGTSYEQYF
j_gene: TRBJ2-1; len: 19; v_gene: TRBV6-1; CDR3aa: CASSDGSGRVGFTFNEQFF
j_gene: TRBJ2-3; len: 14; v_gene: TRBV7-3; CDR3aa: CASSLTAATDTQYF
j_gene: TRBJ2-6; len: 20; v_gene: TRBV12-3/TRBV12-4; CDR3aa: CASSSFEDDREPSGANVLTF
j_gene: TRBJ1-1; len: 14; v_gene: TRBV11-2; CDR3aa: CASSLETGVFEAFF
j_gene: TRBJ2-1; len: 14; v_gene: TRBV12-3/TRBV12-4; CDR3aa: CASSFLAGYNEQFF
j_gene: TRBJ1-1; len: 15; v_gene: TRBV13; CDR3aa: CASSLGPQGYAEAFF
j_gene: TRBJ1-3; len: 14; v_gene: TRBV6-5; CDR3aa: CASSHNDAGNTIYF
j_gene: TRBJ1-5; len: 14; v_gene: TRBV12-3/TRBV12-4; CDR3aa: CASRNDRSNQPQHF
j_gene: TRBJ1-1; len: 13; v_gene: TRBV20-1; CDR3aa: CSARETVNTEAFF
j_gene: TRBJ2-3; len: 14; v_gene: TRBV5-1; CDR3aa: CASSFGTSTDTQYF
j_gene: TRBJ2-7; len: 16; v_gene: TRBV5-1; CDR3aa: CASSPGLAGIPYEQYF
j_gene: TRBJ2-7; len: 15; v_gene: TRBV12-3/TRBV12-4; CDR3aa: CASSLTSGGSYEQYF
j_gene: TRBJ2-2; len: 15; v_gene: TRBV7-8; CDR3aa: CASSLPGPNTGELFF
j_gene: TRBJ2-2; len: 16; v_gene: TRBV3-1; CDR3aa: CASSPLGDFNTGELFF
j_gene: TRBJ2-7; len: 15; v_gene: TRBV20-1; CDR3aa: CSARSRDRGSYEQYF
j_gene: TRBJ2-5; len: 16; v_gene: TRBV14; CDR3aa: CASSPPRTGQRETQYF
j_gene: TRBJ2-3; len: 11; v_gene: TRBV27; CDR3aa: CASLKADTQYF
j_gene: TRBJ2-6; len: 13; v_gene: TRBV20-1; CDR3aa: CSASPSGANVLTF
j_gene: TRBJ2-7; len: 14; v_gene: TRBV6-5; CDR3aa: CASSPRGHWVEQYF
j_gene: TRBJ1-1; len: 15; v_gene: TRBV5-1; CDR3aa: CASSFGRGRSTEAFF
j_gene: TRBJ2-6; len: 11; v_gene: TRBV29-1; CDR3aa: CSVERDNVLTF
j_gene: TRBJ1-1; len: 15; v_gene: TRBV19; CDR3aa: CASSHSGTPGGEAFF
j_gene: TRBJ2-7; len: 15; v_gene: TRBV7-8; CDR3aa: CASSTGLAKVGEQYF
j_gene: TRBJ2-1; len: 15; v_gene: TRBV6-4; CDR3aa: CASSSVAGGLGEQFF
j_gene: TRBJ2-3; len: 17; v_gene: TRBV7-9; CDR3aa: CASIRSPEREMTDTQYF
j_gene: TRBJ2-2; len: 12; v_gene: TRBV5-1; CDR3aa: CASSLPPGELFF
j_gene: TRBJ2-1; len: 15; v_gene: TRBV9; CDR3aa: CASSVGSLYTNEQFF
j_gene: TRBJ2-2; len: 19; v_gene: TRBV6-2/TRBV6-3; CDR3aa: CASSYPPGAGRLNTGELFF
j_gene: TRBJ1-5; len: 12; v_gene: TRBV19; CDR3aa: CAGGQGHQPQHF
j_gene: TRBJ2-1; len: 12; v_gene: TRBV10-3; CDR3aa: CAIGRLDNEQFF
j_gene: TRBJ2-7; len: 15; v_gene: TRBV21-1; CDR3aa: CASSKAQASGYEQYF
j_gene: TRBJ2-1; len: 11; v_gene: TRBV27; CDR3aa: CASSSAGVSFF
j_gene: TRBJ2-7; len: 17; v_gene: TRBV5-1; CDR3aa: CASSLSTGAWGAYEQYF